This T cell receptor beta chain was recorded in a study of T cell changes during pregnancy in multiple sclerosis. Profiled with immunoSEQ multiplex PCR; TCRdb holds only in-frame clones, not every one. Among over 50,000 clones listed, 80% to 90% were seen once. The length of the CDR3 is 16 residues. After removal of 4 bases from V and 6 bases from J, the junction contained 7 bases not matched to a gene. CDR1 is LNHDA and CDR2 is SQIVND in the germline V gene (reference sequence). The chain recombines TRBV19 with TRBJ2-2; TRBD1 matches 11 bases. The sequenced sample consisted of peripheral blood from another person, used as feeder cells. This receptor was taken from a human donor whose cells served as feeder cells for cultures in a pregnancy study. In DNA, the CDR3 is TGTGCCAGTAGTACTCGGACAGGGGGCGCCCCCGGGGAGCTGTTTTTT. Protein product: CASSTRTGGAPGELFF.